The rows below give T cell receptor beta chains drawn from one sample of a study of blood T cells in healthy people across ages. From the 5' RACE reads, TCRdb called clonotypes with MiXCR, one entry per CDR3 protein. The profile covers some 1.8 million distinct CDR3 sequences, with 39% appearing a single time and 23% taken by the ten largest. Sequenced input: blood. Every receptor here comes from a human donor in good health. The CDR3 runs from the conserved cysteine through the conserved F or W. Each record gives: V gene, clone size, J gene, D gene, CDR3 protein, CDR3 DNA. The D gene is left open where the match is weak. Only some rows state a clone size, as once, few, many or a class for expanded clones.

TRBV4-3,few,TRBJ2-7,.,CASSPRPVDGREQYF,TGCGCCAGCAGTCCCCGGCCGGTGGATGGACGCGAGCAGTACTTC
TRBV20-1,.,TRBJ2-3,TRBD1,CSTGASPDTQYF,TGCAGTACAGGGGCATCCCCAGATACGCAGTATTTT
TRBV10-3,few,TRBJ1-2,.,CAIRTDNYGHTF,TGTGCCATCAGAACTGATAACTATGGCCACACCTTC
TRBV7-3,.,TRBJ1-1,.,CASSWTEGTEAFF,TGTGCCAGCAGCTGGACGGAGGGGACTGAAGCTTTCTTT
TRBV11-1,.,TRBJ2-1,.,CASSLVAGPGNEQFF,TGTGCCAGCAGCTTAGTAGCAGGGCCAGGCAATGAGCAGTTCTTC
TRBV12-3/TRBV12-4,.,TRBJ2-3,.,CASSHHVTDTQYF,TGTGCCAGCAGTCACCACGTCACAGATACGCAGTATTTT
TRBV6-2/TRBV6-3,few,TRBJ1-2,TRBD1,CASSSRQGAYGYTF,TGTGCCAGCAGCTCCCGACAGGGGGCTTATGGCTACACCTTC
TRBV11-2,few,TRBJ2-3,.,CASSFLLLTDTQYF,TGTGCCAGCAGCTTCTTACTACTTACAGATACGCAGTATTTT
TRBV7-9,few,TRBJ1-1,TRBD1,CASSLRQGSTEAFF,TGTGCCAGCAGCTTGCGACAGGGAAGCACTGAAGCTTTCTTT
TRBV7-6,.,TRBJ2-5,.,CASSSGSRYQETQYF,TGTGCCAGCAGCTCCGGGTCCAGATACCAAGAGACCCAGTACTTC
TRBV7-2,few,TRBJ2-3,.,CASSSDPIPSTDTQYF,TGTGCCAGCAGCTCAGACCCAATTCCTAGCACAGATACGCAGTATTTT
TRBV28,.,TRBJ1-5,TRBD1,CASSRPGQGRYQPQHF,TGTGCCAGCAGCCGACCCGGACAGGGAAGGTATCAGCCCCAGCATTTT
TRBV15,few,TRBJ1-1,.,CAASEQGLNTEAFF,TGTGCCGCCAGCGAACAGGGCTTGAACACTGAAGCTTTCTTT
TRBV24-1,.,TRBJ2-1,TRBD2,CATSDPVAGVHNEQFF,TGTGCCACCAGTGACCCAGTAGCGGGGGTCCACAATGAGCAGTTCTTC
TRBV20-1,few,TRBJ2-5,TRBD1,CSAPRTGKETQYF,TGCAGTGCCCCCAGGACAGGCAAAGAGACCCAGTACTTC
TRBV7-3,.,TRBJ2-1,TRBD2,CASSFPLAGGYNEQFF,TGTGCCAGCAGCTTCCCGCTAGCGGGGGGATACAATGAGCAGTTCTTC
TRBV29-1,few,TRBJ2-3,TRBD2,CSVERTSPSTDTQYF,TGCAGCGTTGAAAGGACTAGCCCTAGCACAGATACGCAGTATTTT
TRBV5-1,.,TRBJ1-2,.,CASSLDSPIHYTF,TGCGCCAGCAGCTTGGACAGTCCGATACACTACACCTTC
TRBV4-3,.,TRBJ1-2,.,CASSGTGRNGYTF,TGCGCCAGCAGCGGTACGGGGCGCAATGGCTACACCTTC
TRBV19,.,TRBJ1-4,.,CASSIVPGATNEKLFF,TGTGCCAGTAGTATAGTCCCCGGGGCGACTAATGAAAAACTGTTTTTT
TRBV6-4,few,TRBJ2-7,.,CASSDLDSPDYEQYF,TGTGCCAGCAGTGACTTAGACTCCCCCGACTATGAGCAGTACTTC
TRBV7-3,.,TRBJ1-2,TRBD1,CASSSTGQGAGYGYGYTF,TGTGCCAGCAGTTCCACCGGACAGGGGGCAGGTTATGGCTATGGCTACACCTTC
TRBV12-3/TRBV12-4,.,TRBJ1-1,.,CASMGTLLEAFF,TGTGCCAGCATGGGCACCCTACTTGAAGCTTTCTTT
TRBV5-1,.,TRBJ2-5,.,CASEINGDQPQETQYF,TGCGCCAGCGAAATTAATGGGGACCAGCCCCAAGAGACCCAGTACTTC
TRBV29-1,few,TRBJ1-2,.,CSVEDQRQNYGYTF,TGCAGCGTTGAAGATCAAAGACAGAACTATGGCTACACCTTC
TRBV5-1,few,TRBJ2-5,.,CASSRSDSTVGETQYF,TGCGCCAGCAGCCGCTCCGACTCCACAGTGGGAGAGACCCAGTACTTC
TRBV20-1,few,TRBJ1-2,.,CSADRSNYGYTF,TGCAGTGCCGACCGATCTAACTATGGCTACACCTTC
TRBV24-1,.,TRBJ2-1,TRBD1,CATRAAGGGRQFF,TGTGCCACCAGGGCGGCAGGGGGCGGAAGGCAGTTCTTC
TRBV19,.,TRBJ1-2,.,CASKEQPDSYGYTF,TGTGCCAGTAAGGAACAGCCGGATTCATATGGCTACACCTTC
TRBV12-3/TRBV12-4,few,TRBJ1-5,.,CASSWGSRGVGQPQHF,TGTGCCAGCAGTTGGGGTTCAAGGGGGGTCGGTCAGCCCCAGCATTTT
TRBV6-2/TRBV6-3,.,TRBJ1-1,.,CASSYFGSGNTEAFF,TGTGCCAGCAGTTACTTCGGATCTGGGAACACTGAAGCTTTCTTT
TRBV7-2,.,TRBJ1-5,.,CASSLAPAATSNQPQHF,TGTGCCAGCAGCTTAGCGCCGGCCGCAACTAGCAATCAGCCCCAGCATTTT
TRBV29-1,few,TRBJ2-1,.,CSVTGDSYNEQFF,TGCAGCGTGACAGGAGACTCCTACAATGAGCAGTTCTTC
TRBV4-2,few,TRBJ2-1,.,CASSQDFGGGGQYNEQFF,TGTGCCAGCAGCCAAGATTTCGGCGGTGGCGGTCAATACAATGAGCAGTTCTTC
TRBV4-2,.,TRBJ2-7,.,CASSAGTRDYEQYF,TGTGCCAGTTCCGCCGGGACCCGAGACTACGAGCAGTACTTC
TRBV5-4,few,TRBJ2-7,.,CASSLGAIPLEQYF,TGTGCCAGCAGCTTGGGGGCCATACCACTTGAGCAGTACTTC
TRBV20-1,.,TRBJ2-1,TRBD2,CSGSKAGDEQFF,TGCAGTGGGTCTAAAGCGGGGGATGAGCAGTTCTTC
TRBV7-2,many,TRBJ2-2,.,CASSLGANTGELFF,TGCGCCAGCAGCTTGGGGGCGAACACCGGGGAGCTGTTTTTT
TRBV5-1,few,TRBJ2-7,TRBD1,CASSRGTGHYEQYF,TGCGCCAGCAGCCGAGGGACAGGGCACTACGAGCAGTACTTC
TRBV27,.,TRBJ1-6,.,CASSLDRGASSPLHF,TGTGCCAGCAGTTTAGATCGGGGGGCGAGTTCACCCCTCCACTTT
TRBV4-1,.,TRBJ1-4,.,CASSSSDGEKLFF,TGCGCCAGCAGCAGTTCGGACGGTGAAAAACTGTTTTTT
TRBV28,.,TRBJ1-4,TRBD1,CASSSPTGGQEKLFF,TGTGCCAGCAGTTCGCCGACAGGGGGCCAAGAAAAACTGTTTTTT
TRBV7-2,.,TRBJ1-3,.,CASSPNNPNSGNTIYF,TGTGCCAGCAGCCCCAATAATCCCAACTCTGGAAACACCATATATTTT
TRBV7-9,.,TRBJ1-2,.,CASSPQGPPYGYTF,TGTGCCAGCAGCCCCCAGGGGCCGCCCTATGGCTACACCTTC
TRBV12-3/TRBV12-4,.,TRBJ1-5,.,CASRLDRREQPQHF,TGTGCCAGCAGATTAGACAGGAGGGAACAGCCCCAGCATTTT
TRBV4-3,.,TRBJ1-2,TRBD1,CASSHPRDRGLDGYTF,TGCGCCAGCAGCCACCCCCGGGACAGGGGGCTGGATGGCTACACCTTC
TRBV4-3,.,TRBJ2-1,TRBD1,CASSQAPSLGQGSNEQFF,TGCGCCAGCAGCCAAGCCCCCTCTCTAGGACAGGGGAGCAATGAGCAGTTCTTC
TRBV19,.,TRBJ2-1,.,CASSMLVNEQFF,TGTGCCAGTAGTATGTTAGTCAATGAGCAGTTCTTC
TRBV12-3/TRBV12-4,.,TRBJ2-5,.,CASSSALGHVETQYF,TGTGCCAGCAGTTCGGCCCTGGGTCATGTGGAGACCCAGTACTTC
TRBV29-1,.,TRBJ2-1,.,CSDQLAGVEQFF,TGCAGCGATCAACTAGCAGGAGTTGAGCAGTTCTTC
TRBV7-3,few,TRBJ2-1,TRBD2,CASSPTGTSGAEFF,TGTGCCAGCAGCCCAACCGGGACTAGCGGGGCCGAGTTCTTC
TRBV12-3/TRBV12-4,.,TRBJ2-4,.,CASSDILKGPLGEQYF,TGTGCCAGCAGCGATATCCTTAAGGGTCCCTTGGGGGAGCAGTACTTC
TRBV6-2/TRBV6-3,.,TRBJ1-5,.,CASSLHSGTDSNQPQHF,TGTGCCAGCAGCCTACACTCCGGGACGGATAGCAATCAGCCCCAGCATTTT